This TCR beta chain stems from a study of OX40 agonist ivuxolimab in advanced cancers. Study-wide context: Ivuxolimab was a fully human IgG2 agonistic monoclonal antibody targeting the costimulatory receptor OX40 (CD134). The monotherapy dose-escalation portion (N ≈ 56 patients) of the phase I ivuxolimab trial is reported in the paper. Of the approximately 53 patients in dose escalation, about 20 had hepatocellular carcinoma, about 15 had melanoma, 9 had renal cell carcinoma and 9 had head and neck cancer. The dose-escalation cohort was 80% to 90% male with a mean age of around 64 years, ranging from roughly 23 to 80. Prior anti-PD-1, anti-PD-L1 or anti-CTLA-4 therapy was permitted, and approximately 40% of dose-escalation patients had received checkpoint inhibitors. Intravenous ivuxolimab was administered to patients every 2 weeks at six dose levels: 0.01, 0.1, 0.3, 1.5, 3 and 10 mg/kg. Partial responses were achieved by three dose-escalation patients, of whom one had hepatocellular carcinoma and two had cutaneous melanoma. The point of sequencing TCRbeta in the periphery was to test whether ivuxolimab changed TCR sequence diversity and drove clonal T-cell expansion. Results and caveats for the whole study, not just this receptor: The antigen specificity of the peripheral T cells that underwent clonal expansion was not determined. At doses of 0.1 to 3.0 mg/kg, clonal expansion of both CD4+ and CD8+ T cells in blood was seen between baseline and week 6. Low levels of normalized T-cell clonal expansion were also shown by some nonresponding patients. On average, CD8+ T cells showed more expanded clones than CD4+ T cells after ivuxolimab. In partial responders in the 0.1-3.0 mg/kg groups, normalized peripheral clonal expansion was found to be among the lowest, especially among CD8+ T cells.

Details on this clone: Its antigen has not been determined. Base quality data are lacking; no much larger clone is found one base away.

Genomic DNA was extracted from sorted cells for sequencing of the TCRbeta CDR3 region. The immunoSEQ Assay was used for sequencing of TCRbeta CDR3 regions. The table was pulled from immuneACCESS by TCRdb, which kept in-frame rearrangements only. Such tables lose some clones; where checked, under half of the loss comes from unresolved V genes, and the rest has no known cause. Counted in this sample were around 42,000 clones; about 87% of them appeared once. The top ten hold 20% to 30% of the sample. Spanning cysteine to phenylalanine, the CDR3 consists of 18 amino acids. Kept here is only the CDR3 DNA, which spans 54 bases and is read in frame from base 1. V is cut by 7 bases and J by 1 base, and the space between the germline ends is 23 bases. For CDR1 and CDR2, the germline V gene (reference sequence) lists LNHDA and SQIVND. Patients with autoimmune disease history or receiving systemic immunosuppression were excluded from the trial. Peripheral blood for TCR sequencing was collected from all dose cohorts at baseline, on cycle 4 day 1, and on cycle 7 day 1. Samples came from an open-label, multicenter, first-in-human phase I dose-escalation trial of ivuxolimab. Adults with locally advanced or metastatic head and neck squamous cell, hepatocellular, melanoma or renal cell carcinoma were enrolled in the trial. Before TCR sequencing, CD4+ T cells and CD8+ T cells were sorted from peripheral blood as separate populations.

This TCR was sampled from an adult with an advanced solid tumor such as melanoma, head and neck, liver or kidney cancer. The chain employs TRBV19 and TRBJ2-1; no D segment can be confidently identified. The sequencing here drew on CD4+ or CD8+ T cells sorted from blood, taken in a trial of the OX40 agonist ivuxolimab. The CDR3 protein: CASTSERKLARSYNEQFF. The DNA sequence is as follows: TGTGCCAGTACCTCGGAACGAAAATTAGCAAGATCCTACAATGAGCAGTTCTTC.